Shown below are 14 T cell receptor beta chains from a single sample sequenced in a study of human T cells and chemical hapten exposure. Time point in this sample: patch test 1, 2 weeks after DPC sensitization. Treatment meaning: therapeutic diphenylcyclopropenone sensitization with weekly scalp DPC. Using its own MiXCR run on the RACE reads, TCRdb lists one record per CDR3 protein. Of some 380,000 distinct CDR3 sequences listed, approximately 4.4% are singletons. Source: whole blood, taken in connection with sensitization to the hapten diphenylcyclopropenone (DPC). These receptors originate from a woman between 45 and 60 years old with alopecia areata. Some clones in this sample may be carry-over from other donors' samples.

The chain is built from TRBV20-1 and TRBJ2-3, with 15 bases aligning to TRBD2. With V trimmed by 6 bases and J by 3 bases, 10 bases remained unmatched. The CDR3 sequence is 17 residues long. Looked up from germline, CDR1 is DFQATT and CDR2 is SNEGSKA (reference sequence). The CDR3, as DNA: TGCAGTGCGCCGGGACTAGCGGGAGGAGGAGGGACAGATACGCAGTATTTT. Translated: CSAPGLAGGGGTDTQYF.

The CDR3: CASSPGQGHASYEQYF. For the CDR3, the DNA is TGTGCCAGCAGTCCCGGACAGGGACACGCCTCCTACGAGCAGTACTTC. The chain has TRBV27 and TRBJ2-7; 8 nucleotides align to TRBD1. Trimming at V came to 5 bases and at J to 0 bases, leaving 9 bases not matched to a gene. Germline V gene data show CDR1 as MNHEY and CDR2 as SMNVEV (reference sequence). This CDR3 is built from 16 residues.

This clonotype was detected many times. The genes are TRBV29-1 and TRBJ2-7, with a possible D match to TRBD2 (6 bases). This CDR3 spans 14 amino acids. CDR1 and CDR2 from the germline V gene are SQVTM and ANQGSEA. Trimming cost V 7 bases and J 0 bases, with 16 bases left between them. This CDR3 is CSATVAGPSYEQYF. The CDR3 coding sequence is TGCAGCGCCACCGTGGCGGGGCCCTCCTACGAGCAGTACTTC.

The chain is built from TRBV29-1 and TRBJ2-7; TRBD2 aligns across 7 bases. This CDR3 contains 14 residues. The germline V gene encodes CDR1 SQVTM and CDR2 ANQGSEA. J gave up 7 bases and V 2 bases, and 11 bases lay outside the gene matches. CDR3: CSVEHSGGAGEQYF. For the CDR3, the DNA is TGCAGCGTTGAACATTCGGGAGGAGCAGGAGAGCAGTACTTC.

The table lists this clonotype with a few counts. The chain combines TRBV3-1 with TRBJ1-6; 8 bases agree with TRBD1. The CDR3 runs 15 residues. V was pared by 4 bases and J by 10 bases, with 9 bases of the junction left unmatched. Germline V gene lookup returns CDR1 LGHDT and CDR2 YNNKEL (reference sequence). CDR3 DNA sequence: TGTGCCAGCAGCCCAACGACAGGGGTAAGGTCACCCCTCCACTTT. This gives the protein CASSPTTGVRSPLHF.

This clonotype was recorded many times. V is TRBV24-1 and J is TRBJ2-5; maybe TRBD1 (6 bases). The CDR3 consists of 15 residues. Per the germline V gene, CDR1 is KGHDR and CDR2 is SFDVKD. Trimming pared 4 bases from V and 0 bases from J, leaving 11 bases between. In DNA, the CDR3 is TGTGCCACCAGTGACCCTGACAGGTACCAAGAGACCCAGTACTTC. Its translation is CATSDPDRYQETQYF.

This clonotype was seen at least ten times. This chain connects TRBV9 to TRBJ2-2, with D possibly matching TRBD2 (6 bases). CDR1 is SGDLS, CDR2 YYNGEE, per germline. The CDR3 runs to 15 residues. Trimming cost V 0 bases and J 6 bases, with 12 bases left between them. The CDR3 protein is CASSVEGREAGELFF. The CDR3 region has the DNA TGTGCCAGCAGCGTAGAGGGCAGGGAGGCCGGGGAGCTGTTTTTT. Combining the CDR3 with reference TRBV9 and TRBJ2-2 gives the whole variable domain DSGVTQTPKHLITATGQRVTLRCSPRSGDLSVYWYQQSLDQGLQFLIQYYNGEERAKGNILERFSAQQFPDLHSELNLSSLELGDSALYFCASSVEGREAGELFFGEGSRLTVL.

This clonotype was detected ten times or more. This chain uses TRBV12-3 or TRBV12-4 with TRBJ1-4; D possibly corresponds to TRBD1 (5 bases). CDR3 length equals 11 residues. Trimming left V 4 bases short and J 8 bases short, with 5 bases between. Written as DNA, the CDR3 is TGTGCCAGCAGTTCAGGGGAAAAACTGTTTTTT. This sequence encodes CASSSGEKLFF.

This clonotype was picked up many times. The chain links TRBV7-6 to TRBJ2-1; D tentatively fits TRBD1 or TRBD2 (6 bases each). The germline V gene has CDR1 SGHVS and CDR2 FNYEAQ. V was clipped by 1 base and J by 0 bases, with 7 bases between them. The CDR3 extends over 15 amino acids. The chain's CDR3 is CASSLEGGSYNEQFF. CDR3 DNA: TGTGCCAGCAGCTTAGAGGGGGGCTCCTACAATGAGCAGTTCTTC. Together with reference TRBV7-6 and TRBJ2-1, the CDR3 gives the full variable domain: GAGVSQSPRYKVTKRGQDVALRCDPISGHVSLYWYRQALGQGPEFLTYFNYEAQQDKSGLPNDRFSAERPEGSISTLTIQRTEQRDSAMYRCASSLEGGSYNEQFFGPGTRLTVL.

This clonotype showed up just a few times. The CDR3 sequence is CASSYRTSNQETQYF. The CDR3 region has the DNA TGTGCCAGCAGTTACCGGACTAGCAACCAAGAGACCCAGTACTTC. V usage is TRBV6-2 or TRBV6-3 and J usage is TRBJ2-5, with 8 bases that match TRBD2. V shed 2 bases and J 0 bases; nucleotides not matched to a gene: 2. The CDR3 loop spans 15 amino acids. Germline V gene lookup returns CDR1 MNHEY and CDR2 SVGEGT.

This clonotype was counted many times. The V call is TRBV5-6, the J call TRBJ1-4; D unclear. V lost 5 bases and J 0 bases, leaving 11 bases between the germline ends. Looked up from germline, CDR1 is SGHDT and CDR2 is YYEEEE. This CDR3 has 15 residues. In nucleotides, the CDR3 is TGTGCCAGCAGTGTGATGGGATCAACTAATGAAAAACTGTTTTTT. Its translation: CASSVMGSTNEKLFF.

This clonotype was seen only a few times. The V and J genes are TRBV6-2 or TRBV6-3 and TRBJ2-3; D is perhaps TRBD2 (6 bases). Between the trimmed V and J ends, which lost 8 bases and 8 bases, there was a span of 17 bases. Germline CDR1 is MNHEY and CDR2 is SVGEGT. CDR3 length: 13 residues. CDR3 bases: TGTGCCAGCTCAAGCCGGGGGATAGGTACGCAGTATTTT. It codes for CASSSRGIGTQYF.

The chain has TRBV25-1 and TRBJ2-1; 11 nucleotides agree with TRBD2. Unmatched junction bases numbered 5, after V lost 3 bases and J lost 7 bases. The CDR3 runs 15 residues. Germline loops: CDR1 MGHDK, CDR2 SYGVNS. The CDR3 protein is CASSEIAGGGNEQFF. The CDR3 nucleotides read TGTGCCAGCAGTGAGATAGCGGGAGGGGGTAATGAGCAGTTCTTC.

The chain is built from TRBV5-1 and TRBJ2-2; 8 bases are shared with TRBD2. The CDR3 runs 16 residues. The junction had 11 bases not matched to a gene; V was cut back by 4 bases and J by 6 bases. The germline V gene encodes CDR1 SGHRS and CDR2 YFSETQ. CDR3 amino acids: CASSLEQLAVAGELFF. As DNA, the CDR3 is TGCGCCAGCAGCCTTGAACAACTAGCGGTAGCCGGGGAGCTGTTTTTT.